This T cell receptor (beta chain) originates from a study of blood T cell repertoires in COVID-19. Only in-frame clones appear in the TCRdb table, and some are missing; sequencing was by immunoSEQ multiplex PCR. The sample carries 400,000 or so clones, 88% recorded once. With 0 bases removed from V and 0 bases from J, the gap between germline ends came to 18 bases. This CDR3 is 18 amino acids long. The germline gives CDR1 LGHDT, CDR2 YNNKEL (reference sequence). This clone was seen just once. The sequence was obtained from a woman aged 40-49 years with acute COVID-19. The sample comprised PBMCs or T cells enriched from blood (not recorded which). The gene calls are TRBV3-1 (or the pseudogene TRBV3-2) and TRBJ2-7; tentative D call: TRBD1 (6 bases). In nucleotides, the CDR3 is TGTGCCAGCAGCCAAGATCCAACCTGGGGACACCACTCCTACGAGCAGTACTTC. It yields the protein CASSQDPTWGHHSYEQYF.